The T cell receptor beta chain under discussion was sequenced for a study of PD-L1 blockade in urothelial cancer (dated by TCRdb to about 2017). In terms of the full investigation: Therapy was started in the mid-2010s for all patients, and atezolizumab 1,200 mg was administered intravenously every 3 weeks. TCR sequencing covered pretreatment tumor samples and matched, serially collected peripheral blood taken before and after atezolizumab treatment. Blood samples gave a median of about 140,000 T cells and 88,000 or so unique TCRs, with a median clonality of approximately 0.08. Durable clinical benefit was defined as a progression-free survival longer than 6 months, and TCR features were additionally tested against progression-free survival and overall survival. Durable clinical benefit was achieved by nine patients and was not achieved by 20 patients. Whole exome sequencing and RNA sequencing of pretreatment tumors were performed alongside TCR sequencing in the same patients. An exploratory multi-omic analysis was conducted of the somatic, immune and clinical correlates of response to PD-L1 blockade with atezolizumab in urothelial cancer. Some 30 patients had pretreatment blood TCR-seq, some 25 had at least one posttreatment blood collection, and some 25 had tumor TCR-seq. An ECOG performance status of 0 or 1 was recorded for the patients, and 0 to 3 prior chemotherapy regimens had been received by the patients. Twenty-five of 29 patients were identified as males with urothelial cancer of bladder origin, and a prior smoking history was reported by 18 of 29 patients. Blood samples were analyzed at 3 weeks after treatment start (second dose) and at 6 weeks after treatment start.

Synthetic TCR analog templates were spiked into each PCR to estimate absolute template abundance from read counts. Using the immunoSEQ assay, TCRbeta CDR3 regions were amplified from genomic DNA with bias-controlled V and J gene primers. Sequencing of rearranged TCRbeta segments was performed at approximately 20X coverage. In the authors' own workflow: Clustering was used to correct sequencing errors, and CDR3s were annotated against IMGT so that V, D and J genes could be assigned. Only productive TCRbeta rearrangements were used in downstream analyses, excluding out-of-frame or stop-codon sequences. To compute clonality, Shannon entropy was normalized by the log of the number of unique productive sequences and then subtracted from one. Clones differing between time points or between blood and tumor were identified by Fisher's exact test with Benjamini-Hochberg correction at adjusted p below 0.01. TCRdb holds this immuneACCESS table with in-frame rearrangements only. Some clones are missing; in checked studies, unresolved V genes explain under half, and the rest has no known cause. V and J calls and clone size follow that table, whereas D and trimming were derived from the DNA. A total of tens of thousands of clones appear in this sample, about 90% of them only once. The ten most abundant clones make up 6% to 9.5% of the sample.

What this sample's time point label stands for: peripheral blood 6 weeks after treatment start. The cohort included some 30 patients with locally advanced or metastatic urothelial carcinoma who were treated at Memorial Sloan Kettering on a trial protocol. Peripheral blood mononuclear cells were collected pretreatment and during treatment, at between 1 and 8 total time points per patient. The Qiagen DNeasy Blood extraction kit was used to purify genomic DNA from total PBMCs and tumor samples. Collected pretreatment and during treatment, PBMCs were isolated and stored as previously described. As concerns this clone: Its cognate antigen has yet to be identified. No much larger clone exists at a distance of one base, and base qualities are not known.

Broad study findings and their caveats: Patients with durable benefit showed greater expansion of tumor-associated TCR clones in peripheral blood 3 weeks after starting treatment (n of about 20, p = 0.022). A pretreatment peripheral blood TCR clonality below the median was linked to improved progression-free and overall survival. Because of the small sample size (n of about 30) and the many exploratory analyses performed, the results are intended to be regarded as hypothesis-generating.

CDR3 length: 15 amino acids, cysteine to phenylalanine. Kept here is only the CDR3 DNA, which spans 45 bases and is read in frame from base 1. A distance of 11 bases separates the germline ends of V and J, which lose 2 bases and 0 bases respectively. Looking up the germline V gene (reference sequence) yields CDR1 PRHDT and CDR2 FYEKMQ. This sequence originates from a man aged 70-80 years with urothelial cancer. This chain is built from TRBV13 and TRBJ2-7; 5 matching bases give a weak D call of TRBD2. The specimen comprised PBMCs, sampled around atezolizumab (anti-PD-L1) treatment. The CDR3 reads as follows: CASSLSRRDSYEQYF. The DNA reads TGTGCCAGCAGCTTATCCCGCCGGGACTCCTACGAGCAGTACTTC.